Reported below is one T cell receptor beta chain. The germline CDR1 and CDR2 sequences are SGHTA and FQGNSA. This CDR3 contains 12 residues. With 1 base removed from V and 8 bases from J, the gap between germline ends came to 6 bases. Sequencing used immunoSEQ multiplex PCR; TCRdb keeps in-frame clones, though not all of them. There are roughly 180,000 clones in the sample; 88% occur only once, and under 2.5% lies in the top ten. The data were taken from a study of blood T cell repertoires in COVID-19. Turning to the study itself: Donors in the United States, Italy and Spain gave samples during acute or convalescent COVID-19. T cells, B-cell-depleted T cells, or PBMCs supplied cDNA or gDNA.

Sequencing input: peripheral blood. This TCR was recovered from a man in his 70s with active or convalescent COVID-19. This chain links TRBV7-2 with TRBJ2-1; a possible D gene is TRBD1 (5 bases). DNA of the CDR3: TGTGCCAGCAGCTTAGAGGGGTATGAGCAGTTCTTC. This translates into CASSLEGYEQFF.